This T cell receptor (beta chain) was recovered during a study of T cells after yellow fever vaccination. A single record per CDR3 protein comes from TCRdb applying MiXCR to the 5' RACE reads. The repertoire consists of under 250,000 distinct CDR3 sequences, with 6.5% to 8.5% occurring once and the leading ten covering approximately 0.85%. Germline trimming cut 6 bases from V and 4 bases from J; bases unmatched to any gene: 12. The CDR3 is 14 amino acids. Germline CDR1 reads SQVTM; CDR2 reads ANQGSEA. The chain couples TRBV29-1 to TRBJ2-7, with 7 bases fitting TRBD2. This clonotype originated in a man aged 25 to 40 who received the YFV17D yellow fever vaccine. Sequenced material: CD4+ T cells sorted from PBMCs, taken 15 days after the yellow fever booster vaccination. The CDR3 DNA follows: TGCAGCGTCACGAAGGCTAGCGGTCCTTACGAGCAGTACTTC. Translation gives CSVTKASGPYEQYF.